The 30 T cell receptor beta chains reported below all come from one sample, sequenced in a study of radiation and T cells in renal cell carcinoma. The protocol was immunoSEQ multiplex PCR, while the TCRdb copy is restricted to in-frame clones and leaves out a portion. This table holds 100,000 to 150,000 clones, 70% to 90% found once. The time point is: blood 2 weeks post-SBRT. Treatment defined: 15 Gy SBRT to primary tumor, nephrectomy 4 weeks later. Sequences were derived from blood, sampled from a patient whose treatment included radiotherapy and nephrectomy. Source of these receptors: a woman in her sixties or seventies with renal cell carcinoma.

In its sample, this clone was seen a few times. This chain joins TRBV2 and TRBJ1-1; D perhaps matches TRBD1 (5 bases). The ends were cut back, 3 bases at V and 3 bases at J, with 8 bases in the middle. CDR1 SNHLY and CDR2 FYNNEI come from the germline V gene. The CDR3 runs to 13 residues. The CDR3: CASSEGRYTEAFF. The CDR3 DNA follows: TGTGCCAGCAGTGAGGGGCGTTACACTGAAGCTTTCTTT.

The chain uses TRBV5-1 and TRBJ1-2; 10 bases are shared with TRBD1. In germline, CDR1 is SGHRS, CDR2 YFSETQ. The CDR3 consists of 15 residues. The ends lost 0 bases at V and 7 bases at J; junction bases unmatched: 6. CDR3 loop: CASSLETGGWGGYTF. DNA for the CDR3: TGCGCCAGCAGCTTGGAGACAGGGGGCTGGGGTGGCTACACCTTC.

The chain uses TRBV5-1 and TRBJ2-2; 9 bases align to TRBD1. Germline V gene data show CDR1 as SGHRS and CDR2 as YFSETQ. Losses at the gene ends were 4 bases for V and 3 bases for J; bases not matched to a gene: 4. This CDR3 region has 15 residues. CDR3 nucleotide sequence: TGCGCCAGCAGCCTGGACAGGGGTGACACCGGGGAGCTGTTTTTT. Its protein is CASSLDRGDTGELFF.

This chain uses TRBV5-1 with TRBJ2-2; D possibly corresponds to TRBD1 (6 bases). Trimming cost V 4 bases and J 4 bases, with 11 bases left between them. This CDR3 contains 14 residues. CDR1 SGHRS and CDR2 YFSETQ come from the germline V gene. The chain's CDR3 is CASSKDSSTGELFF. The DNA of the CDR3 is TGCGCCAGCAGCAAGGACAGCAGCACCGGGGAGCTGTTTTTT.

The rearrangement links TRBV15 to TRBJ1-1, with a possible D match to TRBD1 (6 bases). Between the trimmed V and J ends, which lost 4 bases and 5 bases, there was a span of 14 bases. There are 14 residues in the CDR3. Per germline, CDR1 LNHNV and CDR2 YYDKDF (reference sequence). CDR3 protein: CATSTPDSGTEAFF. DNA of the CDR3: TGTGCCACCAGCACACCGGACAGCGGGACTGAAGCTTTCTTT.

The sample holds one count of this clone. The chain couples TRBV2 to TRBJ2-5; 7 nucleotides align to TRBD1. CDR1 is SNHLY, CDR2 FYNNEI, per germline. V was pared by 8 bases and J by 4 bases, with 7 bases of the junction left unmatched. This CDR3 has 13 amino acids. CDR3 residues: CASRQGVTETQYF. In nucleotides, the CDR3 is TGTGCCAGCCGACAGGGCGTAACAGAGACCCAGTACTTC.

The chain carries TRBV6-1 and TRBJ1-1; D possibly corresponds to TRBD1 (5 bases). The CDR3 loop spans 14 amino acids. CDR1 and CDR2 (germline): MNHNS, SASEGT. Trimming took off 8 bases at V and 4 bases at J, with 17 bases between the two ends. DNA of the CDR3: TGTGCCAGCTATGATAGTTTGAGGGGCACTGAAGCTTTCTTT. Protein product: CASYDSLRGTEAFF.

Details on this clone: The same CDR3 is also encoded by other DNA sequences in this sample. The chain uses TRBV5-1 and TRBJ2-5; D not resolved. Per germline, CDR1 SGHRS and CDR2 YFSETQ. The CDR3 has 11 residues. V lost 2 bases and J lost 1, with 0 bases in between. The CDR3 loop is CASSFQETQYF. The CDR3 DNA sequence: TGCGCCAGCAGCTTCCAAGAGACCCAGTACTTC.

The V gene is TRBV11-2, the J gene TRBJ2-7; D is unclear. The germline V gene encodes CDR1 SGHAT and CDR2 FQNNGV. CDR3 length: 13 amino acids. V lost 2 bases and J 1 base, leaving 6 bases between the germline ends. The CDR3 sequence is CASSLSQSYEQYF. In DNA, the CDR3 is TGTGCCAGCAGCTTATCCCAGTCCTACGAGCAGTACTTC.

The chain couples TRBV15 to TRBJ2-7, with TRBD2 matching over 10 bases. The germline gives CDR1 LNHNV, CDR2 YYDKDF (reference sequence). This CDR3 comprises 15 residues. V trimming: 0 bases; J trimming: 6 bases; junction bases outside the gene matches: 5. Here the CDR3 reads CATSRDLLAGAEQYF. For the CDR3, the DNA is TGTGCCACCAGCAGAGATCTCCTAGCGGGGGCCGAGCAGTACTTC. The full variable domain, its missing parts supplied by reference TRBV15 and TRBJ2-7, is DAMVIQNPRYQVTQFGKPVTLSCSQTLNHNVMYWYQQKSSQAPKLLFHYYDKDFNNEADTPDNFQSRRPNTSFCFLDIRSPGLGDTAMYLCATSRDLLAGAEQYFGPGTRLTVT.

The chain has TRBV5-5 and TRBJ1-1; D uncertain. This CDR3 spans 14 amino acids. The V gene lost 4 bases and the J gene lost 4 bases, with 14 bases spanning the gap. Per the germline V gene, CDR1 is SGHKS and CDR2 is YYEKEE (reference sequence). CDR3: CASSLHPRATEAFF. CDR3 nucleotides: TGTGCCAGCAGCCTCCACCCGCGGGCCACTGAAGCTTTCTTT.

Of note for this clone: This CDR3 is also generated by other DNA sequences in the sample. V usage is TRBV6-1 and J usage is TRBJ1-6; TRBD1 aligns across 7 bases. This CDR3 spans 13 amino acids. From germline, CDR1 is MNHNS and CDR2 SASEGT. Trimming removed 7 bases from V and 7 bases from J; junction bases left unmatched: 4. The CDR3 reads CASIRQGNSPLHF. The CDR3 DNA follows: TGTGCCAGCATTAGACAGGGAAATTCACCCCTCCACTTT.

This chain joins TRBV7-3 and TRBJ2-1; D gene uncertain. This CDR3 contains 11 residues. Germline V lookup: CDR1 SGHTA, CDR2 FQGTGA. Deletions cut 8 bases from V and 10 bases from J, with 12 bases between. CDR3 nucleotide sequence: TGTGCCAGCGGCAATTCAGTCGAGCAGTTCTTC. This gives the protein CASGNSVEQFF.

The V and J genes are TRBV7-2 and TRBJ1-1; perhaps TRBD1 as D (5 bases). This CDR3 region has 14 residues. V was cut by 0 bases and J by 5 bases, with 10 bases left in between. Germline-derived CDR1 and CDR2 are SGHTA and FQGNSA. The CDR3 sequence is CASSLAQGRTEAFF. The CDR3 region has the DNA TGTGCCAGCAGCTTAGCGCAGGGTAGGACTGAAGCTTTCTTT.

The rearrangement joins TRBV5-1 to TRBJ1-4, with a tentative D call TRBD1 (5 bases). The CDR3 is 15 residues long. The germline CDR1 and CDR2 sequences are SGHRS and YFSETQ. V lost 0 bases, J lost 2 bases, and 8 bases lay in between. CDR3 protein: CASSLEGVTNEKLFF. The CDR3, as DNA: TGCGCCAGCAGCTTGGAAGGGGTTACTAATGAAAAACTGTTTTTT.

The V call is TRBV6-1, the J call TRBJ2-1, with TRBD2 matching 8 bases. Trimming cost V 1 base and J 10 bases; bases outside gene matches: 3. Germline V CDR1 and CDR2: MNHNS, SASEGT. CDR3 length: 13 amino acids. The CDR3 nucleotides are TGTGCCAGCAGTGAAGAACTAGCGGACGAGCAGTTCTTC. Translated: CASSEELADEQFF.

This chain uses TRBV7-8 with TRBJ1-2, with TRBD1 identical over 9 bases. This CDR3 contains 15 residues. CDR1 is SGHVS and CDR2 is FQNEAQ in the germline V gene. V lost 2 bases, J lost 5 bases, and 6 bases stayed unmatched. The CDR3, as DNA: TGTGCCAGCAGCTTAAGGGGACAGGGTCCTTATGGCTACACCTTC. Translated: CASSLRGQGPYGYTF. Full variable domain (rest looked up from reference TRBV7-8 and TRBJ1-2): GAGVSQSPRYKVAKRGQDVALRCDPISGHVSLFWYQQALGQGPEFLTYFQNEAQLDKSGLPSDRFFAERPEGSVSTLKIQRTQQEDSAVYLCASSLRGQGPYGYTFGSGTRLTVV.

The chain has TRBV5-6 and TRBJ1-2, with 9 bases identical to TRBD1. V was pared by 3 bases and J by 4 bases, with 4 bases of the junction left unmatched. The CDR3 runs to 14 residues. Germline V lookup: CDR1 SGHDT, CDR2 YYEEEE. The chain's CDR3 is CASSSRDRVYGYTF. The CDR3 DNA sequence: TGTGCCAGCAGCTCCCGGGACAGGGTCTATGGCTACACCTTC. The entire variable domain, with the rest obtained from reference TRBV5-6 and TRBJ1-2, is as follows: DAGVTQSPTHLIKTRGQQVTLRCSPKSGHDTVSWYQQALGQGPQFIFQYYEEEERQRGNFPDRFSGHQFPNYSSELNVNALLLGDSALYLCASSSRDRVYGYTFGSGTRLTVV.

This clone was recorded a few times. V gene TRBV5-1 combines with J gene TRBJ1-2; a weak D match, TRBD1 (5 bases). V was cut by 0 bases and J by 2 bases, with 14 bases left in between. Per the germline V gene, CDR1 is SGHRS and CDR2 is YFSETQ. The CDR3 is 16 amino acids. The CDR3 nucleotides read TGCGCCAGCAGCTTGGGGCTCGGCCAGGGAAACTATGGCTACACCTTC. Translating it yields CASSLGLGQGNYGYTF.

The CDR3 DNA reads TGTGCCAGCAGCCCAGGGGGCTATGGCTACACCTTC. It encodes CASSPGGYGYTF. The chain combines TRBV7-9 with TRBJ1-2, with TRBD1 identical over 7 bases. V dropped 5 bases and J dropped 4; count of bases not matched to a gene: 1. This CDR3 contains 12 residues. Germline loops: CDR1 SEHNR, CDR2 FQNEAQ (reference sequence).

V and J are TRBV27 and TRBJ1-5; D is unclear. Germline CDR1 MNHEY, CDR2 SMNVEV (reference sequence). Trimming cost V 3 bases and J 3 bases, with 6 bases left between them. This CDR3 region has 13 residues. The CDR3 nucleotides are TGTGCCAGCAGTTTTCTGGTCAATCAGCCCCAGCATTTT. Amino acids: CASSFLVNQPQHF.

CDR3 bases: TGTGCCAGCAGCTCCACCCGTGCCTTTAACACCGGGGAGCTGTTTTTT. Residues: CASSSTRAFNTGELFF. This rearrangement joins TRBV7-2 to TRBJ2-2; D not certain. Germline-derived CDR1 and CDR2 are SGHTA and FQGNSA. The CDR3 loop spans 16 amino acids. Deletions cut 4 bases from V and 2 bases from J, with 14 bases between.

V is TRBV4-2 and J is TRBJ2-1; the match to TRBD2 covers 12 bases. The CDR3 length is 17 residues. The trim removed 3 bases at V and 2 bases at J, leaving 5 bases unmatched. Germline CDR1 reads LGHNA; CDR2 reads YNFKEQ. CDR3 nucleotides: TGTGCCAGCAGCCACCCCGGGACTAGCGGGCCCTACAATGAGCAGTTCTTC. It codes for CASSHPGTSGPYNEQFF.

This sequence joins TRBV11-3 and TRBJ2-2, with TRBD2 as a possible D gene (6 bases). V was clipped by 2 bases and J by 5 bases, with 9 bases between them. The CDR3 has 14 residues. Germline assignment: CDR1 SGHNT and CDR2 YENEEA. Written as DNA, the CDR3 is TGTGCCAGCAGCTTAATACGGGGGACCGGGGAGCTGTTTTTT. Translation: CASSLIRGTGELFF.

This chain connects TRBV18 to TRBJ1-3; 7 nucleotides match TRBD1. With V trimmed by 2 bases and J by 3 bases, 4 bases remained unmatched. Germline-derived CDR1 and CDR2 are KGHSH and LQKENI. CDR3 length equals 15 residues. CDR3 nucleotides: TGTGCCAGCTCACCAATTACAGGGGTTGGAAACACCATATATTTT. Residues: CASSPITGVGNTIYF. Full variable domain (missing parts from reference TRBV18 and TRBJ1-3): NAGVMQNPRHLVRRRGQEARLRCSPMKGHSHVYWYRQLPEEGLKFMVYLQKENIIDESGMPKERFSAEFPKEGPSILRIQQVVRGDSAAYFCASSPITGVGNTIYFGEGSWLTVV.

This chain connects TRBV11-2 to TRBJ1-3; D not certain. In germline, CDR1 is SGHAT, CDR2 FQNNGV. This CDR3 has 17 residues. V lost 5 bases to trimming and J lost 0 bases, with 17 bases between them. This CDR3 is CASSLLGPGSSGNTIYF. Here the CDR3 DNA reads TGTGCCAGCAGCCTGCTGGGCCCGGGCAGCTCTGGAAACACCATATATTTT.

J is TRBJ1-5 and V is TRBV6-5; D gene uncertain. CDR1 and CDR2 (germline): MNHEY, SVGAGI. Trimming shortened V by 2 bases and J by 1 base, and 9 bases separated the two germline ends. CDR3 size: 15 residues. The CDR3 DNA reads TGTGCCAGCAGTTACGAGGGTGGAAGCAATCAGCCCCAGCATTTT. This encodes CASSYEGGSNQPQHF.

The rearrangement uses TRBV11-2 and TRBJ1-1; 10 bases match TRBD1. The CDR3 totals 13 residues. J gave up 4 bases and V 6 bases, and 2 bases lay outside the gene matches. Germline CDR1 is SGHAT and CDR2 is FQNNGV. CDR3 residues: CASRWTGGTEAFF. CDR3 coding DNA: TGTGCCAGCAGATGGACAGGGGGCACTGAAGCTTTCTTT.

The V call is TRBV7-8, the J call TRBJ2-5, with 11 bases that match TRBD2. CDR1 is SGHVS, CDR2 FQNEAQ, per germline. The CDR3 sequence is 17 residues long. J lost 1 base, V lost 5 bases, and 9 bases had no gene match. CDR3 DNA: TGTGCCAGCAGCCCCCCCTCGGGACTAGCGGTCCAAGAGACCCAGTACTTC. It codes for CASSPPSGLAVQETQYF.

The chain employs TRBV19 and TRBJ1-1; possibly TRBD1 for D (5 bases). Germline lookup yields CDR1 LNHDA and CDR2 SQIVND (reference sequence). The V and J ends lost 6 bases and 1 base respectively, with 6 bases between them. CDR3 length equals 12 residues. CDR3 nucleotide sequence: TGTGCCAGTAGGGGGACGAACACTGAAGCTTTCTTT. The encoded protein is CASRGTNTEAFF.